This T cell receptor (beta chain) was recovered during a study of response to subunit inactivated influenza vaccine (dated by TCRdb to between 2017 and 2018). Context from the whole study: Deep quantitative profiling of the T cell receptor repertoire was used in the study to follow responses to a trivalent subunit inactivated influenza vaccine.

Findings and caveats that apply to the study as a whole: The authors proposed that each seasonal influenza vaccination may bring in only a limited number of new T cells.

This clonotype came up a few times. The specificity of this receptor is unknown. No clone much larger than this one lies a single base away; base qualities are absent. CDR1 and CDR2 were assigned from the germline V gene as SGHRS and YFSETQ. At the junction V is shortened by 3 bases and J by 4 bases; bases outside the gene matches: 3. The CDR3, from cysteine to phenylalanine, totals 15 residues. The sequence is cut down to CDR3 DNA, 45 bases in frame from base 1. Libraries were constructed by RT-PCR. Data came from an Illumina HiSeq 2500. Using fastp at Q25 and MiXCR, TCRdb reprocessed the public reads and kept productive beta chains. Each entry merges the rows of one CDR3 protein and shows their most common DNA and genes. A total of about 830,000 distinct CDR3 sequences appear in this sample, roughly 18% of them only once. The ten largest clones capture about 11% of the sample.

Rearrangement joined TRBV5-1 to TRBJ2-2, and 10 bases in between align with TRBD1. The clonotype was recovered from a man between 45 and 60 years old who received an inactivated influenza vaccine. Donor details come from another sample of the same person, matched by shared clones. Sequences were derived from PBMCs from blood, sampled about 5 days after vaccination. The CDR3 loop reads CASSSTGGSTGELFF. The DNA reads TGCGCCAGCAGCTCGACAGGGGGCAGCACCGGGGAGCTGTTTTTT.